The sequence of this TCR beta chain was determined in a study of blood T cell repertoires in COVID-19. The wider study: Collection of acute and convalescent COVID-19 samples took place in the United States, Italy and Spain.

Seattle enrolled patients during active infection and tracked them longitudinally. TCRdb keeps only in-frame clones here, not all; method: immunoSEQ multiplex PCR. This sample yields under 250,000 clones, of which 86% are seen a single time; approximately 6.2% belongs to the top ten. This CDR3 is built from 14 residues. V was trimmed by 0 bases and J by 4 bases, leaving 8 bases between them. Per germline, CDR1 KGHSH and CDR2 LQKENI. The chain is built from TRBV18 and TRBJ2-3; D is undetermined. The TCR originated in a woman of 80 years or more with COVID-19, enrolled during active disease. Sequencing was done on a sample of peripheral blood. This CDR3 reads CASSPPPLSDTQYF. The CDR3 bases are TGTGCCAGCTCACCACCGCCCCTATCAGATACGCAGTATTTT. The complete variable domain, with remaining parts taken from reference TRBV18 and TRBJ2-3, reads NAGVMQNPRHLVRRRGQEARLRCSPMKGHSHVYWYRQLPEEGLKFMVYLQKENIIDESGMPKERFSAEFPKEGPSILRIQQVVRGDSAAYFCASSPPPLSDTQYFGPGTRLTVL.